The 12 T cell receptor beta chains presented below share a single source sample, sequenced in a study of blood T cell repertoires in COVID-19 (dated by TCRdb to the early 2020s). The library was made by the immunoSEQ multiplex PCR assay. TCRdb carries this immuneACCESS record with in-frame sequences only. Its versions omit some clonotypes, under half of them owing to an unresolved V gene in the studies checked, with the rest unexplained. Across this sample there are 150,000 or so clones, with almost 85% seen only once. The ten largest make up nearly 15% of the sample. The sample was peripheral blood. The receptors derive from a human donor with acute or convalescent COVID-19. The donor label of this sample is uncertain.

The DNA for the CDR3 is TGTGCCAGCAGCTCGGGACAGGGAATCTATGGCTACACCTTC. Its protein product is CASSSGQGIYGYTF. The chain employs TRBV7-2 and TRBJ1-2; 9 nucleotides match TRBD1. Trimming removed 4 bases from V and 4 bases from J; junction bases left unmatched: 4. This CDR3 is 14 amino acids long. Germline V gene sequence: CDR1 SGHTA, CDR2 FQGNSA.

The V gene is TRBV19, the J gene TRBJ2-7; weak D call: TRBD1 (6 bases). Trimming took off 1 base at V and 4 bases at J, with 11 bases between the two ends. The CDR3 loop spans 14 amino acids. Germline V CDR1 and CDR2: LNHDA, SQIVND (reference sequence). CDR3 sequence: CASSIAQGDYEQYF. The DNA for the CDR3 is TGTGCCAGTAGTATAGCACAGGGAGATTACGAGCAGTACTTC. The variable domain in full, completed from reference TRBV19 and TRBJ2-7, reads DGGITQSPKYLFRKEGQNVTLSCEQNLNHDAMYWYRQDPGQGLRLIYYSQIVNDFQKGDIAEGYSVSREKKESFPLTVTSAQKNPTAFYLCASSIAQGDYEQYFGPGTRLTVT.

The chain couples TRBV19 to TRBJ1-2; D perhaps matches TRBD1 (5 bases). Deletions cut 7 bases from V and 3 bases from J, with 15 bases between. The CDR3 length is 14 residues. Germline CDR1 LNHDA, CDR2 SQIVND (reference sequence). CDR3 sequence: CASNPPGRYYGYTF. For the CDR3, the DNA is TGTGCCAGTAACCCCCCAGGGAGGTACTATGGCTACACCTTC.

The chain has TRBV2 and TRBJ2-5; 8 bases align to TRBD2. After removal of 7 bases from V and 2 bases from J, the junction contained 9 bases not matched to a gene. The length of the CDR3 is 15 residues. In germline, CDR1 is SNHLY, CDR2 FYNNEI. The CDR3 sequence is CASIGLSGGQETQYF. CDR3 in DNA: TGTGCCAGCATAGGTCTAAGCGGGGGTCAAGAGACCCAGTACTTC.

The V and J genes are TRBV5-1 and TRBJ1-6, with TRBD1 matching over 7 bases. J was trimmed by 1 base and V by 4 bases; bases with no gene match: 8. Germline values: CDR1 SGHRS, CDR2 YFSETQ. This CDR3 region has 17 residues. Here the CDR3 DNA reads TGCGCCAGCAGCCCCCGACAGGGCTCGTCCTATAATTCACCCCTCCACTTT. Translating gives CASSPRQGSSYNSPLHF.

The V gene is TRBV3-1 (or the pseudogene TRBV3-2), the J gene TRBJ2-7; TRBD1 aligns across 7 bases. CDR3 length: 13 residues. The germline gives CDR1 LGHDT, CDR2 YNNKEL (reference sequence). V trimming: 3 bases; J trimming: 3 bases; junction bases outside the gene matches: 2. DNA for the CDR3: TGTGCCAGCAGCCAGAACAGGGGCTACGAGCAGTACTTC. Protein product: CASSQNRGYEQYF.

This sequence joins TRBV18 and TRBJ2-2; D may be TRBD2 (5 bases). Germline CDR1 reads KGHSH; CDR2 reads LQKENI. The V end was cut by 2 bases, the J end by 3 bases, with 10 bases between. CDR3 length equals 15 residues. The DNA of the CDR3 is TGTGCCAGCTCACCAGTCCTAGCCGACACCGGGGAGCTGTTTTTT. This encodes CASSPVLADTGELFF.

The V and J genes are TRBV19 and TRBJ1-2, with TRBD1 identical over 7 bases. CDR3 size: 14 residues. With 2 bases clipped from V and 4 bases from J, the junction kept 4 bases outside the gene matches. Looked up from germline, CDR1 is LNHDA and CDR2 is SQIVND (reference sequence). CDR3 sequence (DNA): TGTGCCAGTAGTATACTAGGGACAGTCTATGGCTACACCTTC. It yields the protein CASSILGTVYGYTF. The full variable domain, rest sourced from reference TRBV19 and TRBJ1-2, is DGGITQSPKYLFRKEGQNVTLSCEQNLNHDAMYWYRQDPGQGLRLIYYSQIVNDFQKGDIAEGYSVSREKKESFPLTVTSAQKNPTAFYLCASSILGTVYGYTFGSGTRLTVV.

This clone was detected ten times or more. This chain connects TRBV5-1 to TRBJ1-2, with D possibly matching TRBD1 (5 bases). The CDR3 totals 14 residues. V lost 2 bases and J lost 4, with 12 bases in between. Germline lookup yields CDR1 SGHRS and CDR2 YFSETQ. For the CDR3, the DNA is TGCGCCAGCAGCTTACGGGCAGACAGCTATGGCTACACCTTC. It codes for CASSLRADSYGYTF.

The chain uses TRBV4-2 and TRBJ1-1; TRBD1 is a possible D gene (6 bases). The CDR3 covers 14 residues. With 2 bases removed from V and 4 bases from J, the gap between germline ends came to 11 bases. CDR1 is LGHNA and CDR2 is YNFKEQ in the germline V gene. The CDR3 spells CASSQFYRATEAFF. CDR3 nucleotides: TGTGCCAGCAGCCAATTTTACAGGGCCACTGAAGCTTTCTTT.

This clone has just one count. V and J are TRBV3-1 (or the pseudogene TRBV3-2) and TRBJ2-2; 8 nucleotides line up with TRBD1. Germline-derived CDR1 and CDR2 are LGHDT and YNNKEL (reference sequence). The CDR3 runs 15 residues. Trimming took 5 bases from V and 0 from J; bases not matched to a gene: 2. DNA of the CDR3: TGTGCCAGCAGCAGGGACAGGACGAACACCGGGGAGCTGTTTTTT. Protein: CASSRDRTNTGELFF.

The rearrangement joins TRBV7-9 to TRBJ1-1, with 8 bases that match TRBD1. The CDR3 is 12 residues long. Germline lookup yields CDR1 SEHNR and CDR2 FQNEAQ (reference sequence). Trimming took 6 bases from V and 13 from J; bases not matched to a gene: 10. CDR3 sequence (DNA): TGTGCCAGCAGTCCAGGACAGGGCGGTCTTTTCTTT. Translation: CASSPGQGGLFF.